This entry concerns a single TCR beta chain. Its antigen is as yet unknown. These data belong to a study of cytomegalovirus exposure and HLA in healthy donors. Overall study context: Early released data comprised 75 million to 100 million unique TCRs from HLA-typed donors.

Germline V lookup: CDR1 SEHNR, CDR2 FQNEAQ (reference sequence). The ends lost 5 bases at V and 11 bases at J; junction bases unmatched: 11. The CDR3 runs 13 residues. Study-wide results and limits: It is likely that the observed cluster of highly shared sequence variants was a sequencing artifact. HLA allele associations emerged for around 15,000 TCR beta sequences in a later analysis, at 0.05 false discovery rate.

PCR involved 60 Vbeta and 13 Jbeta primers. The assay was immunoSEQ multiplex PCR, and TCRdb's table has in-frame clones only and misses some. In the table there are about 88,000 clones, approximately 90% of which are singletons. The sample was PBMCs. This sequence originates from a man younger than 35 in good health and CMV-seronegative. J is TRBJ2-5 and V is TRBV7-9, with 7 bases identical to TRBD1. CDR3 protein: CASSRDSPPAQYF. The CDR3 DNA follows: TGTGCCAGCAGCCGGGACAGCCCCCCGGCGCAGTACTTC. Using reference TRBV7-9 and TRBJ2-5 for the parts outside the CDR3, the full variable domain is DTGVSQNPRHKITKRGQNVTFRCDPISEHNRLYWYRQTLGQGPEFLTYFQNEAQLEKSRLLSDRFSAERPKGSFSTLEIQRTEQGDSAMYLCASSRDSPPAQYFGPGTRLLVL.